One sample yielded the 8 T cell receptor beta chains listed below, sequenced in a study of T cells expressing NK-cell markers. TCRdb re-analyzed the 5' RACE reads; it lists each CDR3 protein once, without DNA. The table for this sample gives about 260,000 distinct CDR3 sequences. The sequencing sample was made of blood T cells: a sorted CD56 or NKG2C T cell subset, CD4+ or CD8+ T cells, or bulk PBMC T cells (not recorded which). The receptors come from a man aged 18 to 29 in good health.

This sequence joins TRBV12-3 or TRBV12-4 and TRBJ2-2; TCRdb selects TRBD2, and the lack of DNA leaves this call unchecked. The CDR3 contains 15 residues. The CDR3 is CATEVGRANTGELFF.

The gene calls are TRBV2 and TRBJ2-7; TCRdb lists TRBD1, though no DNA is available to test this call. The CDR3 covers 13 residues. Germline V lookup: CDR1 SNHLY, CDR2 FYNNEI. The CDR3 spells CASTQGEAYEQYF. The full variable domain, its missing parts supplied by reference TRBV2 and TRBJ2-7, is EPEVTQTPSHQVTQMGQEVILRCVPISNHLYFYWYRQILGQKVEFLVSFYNNEISEKSEIFDDQFSVERPDGSNFTLKIRSTKLEDSAMYFCASTQGEAYEQYFGPGTRLTVT.

This chain links TRBV7-8 with TRBJ2-3; without DNA, the TCRdb call of TRBD2 cannot be checked. The CDR3 runs to 18 residues. Germline V gives CDR1 SGHVS, CDR2 FQNEAQ. CDR3 residues: CASSPISSGRANTDTQYF.

The chain employs TRBV12-3 or TRBV12-4 and TRBJ1-5; with no DNA, the TCRdb D assignment of TRBD1 cannot be verified. This CDR3 spans 13 amino acids. CDR3 loop: CASSYDREQPQHF.

The chain employs TRBV9 and TRBJ1-3; the D call from TCRdb, TRBD1, cannot be confirmed without DNA. This CDR3 comprises 13 residues. Per germline, CDR1 SGDLS and CDR2 YYNGEE. The CDR3: CASSDRVGNTIYF.

The CDR3 sequence is CASSSGLAGGQETQYF. The chain has TRBV6-5 and TRBJ2-5; TCRdb designates TRBD2, a call that cannot be tested without DNA. Germline V gives CDR1 MNHEY, CDR2 SVGAGI. This CDR3 has 16 residues.

The CDR3 loop is CASGTGQGRDEQFF. This chain joins TRBV12-3 or TRBV12-4 and TRBJ2-1; TCRdb gives TRBD1 as the D gene, but with no DNA this cannot be confirmed. The CDR3 covers 14 residues.

This chain uses TRBV30 with TRBJ2-3; TCRdb gives TRBD2 as the D gene, but with no DNA this cannot be confirmed. Germline CDR1 and CDR2: GTSNPN and SVGIG (reference sequence). The CDR3 is 15 amino acids. The CDR3 spells CAWSGPGGPTDTQYF.